The rows below give T cell receptor beta chains drawn from one sample of a study of T cell repertoires in cytomegalovirus infection. No antigen has been assigned to these receptors. One entry per CDR3 protein results from TCRdb running MiXCR on the reads. The profile shows about 130,000 distinct CDR3 sequences, 24% of them singletons. Sequencing input: PBMCs, sequenced either directly or after in vitro stimulation (not recorded which). The receptors come from a human donor in good health (CMV status not recorded). Some clones in this sample may be carry-over from other donors' samples. Each CDR3 is given with its conserved first and last residue. The D gene is left open where the match is weak. Size is omitted from some rows. Given values are once, few, many or a class for expanded clones.

D	size	V	J	CDR3	DNA
-	few	TRBV20-1	TRBJ1-4	CSARDPMAFATNEKLFF	TGCAGTGCTAGAGATCCTATGGCCTTTGCAACTAATGAAAAACTGTTTTTT
-	few	TRBV28	TRBJ2-5	CASSQLPETQYF	TGTGCCAGCAGTCAGCTCCCAGAGACCCAGTACTTC
-	-	TRBV12-3/TRBV12-4	TRBJ2-7	CASSPPGYHEQYF	TGTGCCAGCAGCCCTCCAGGGTACCACGAGCAGTACTTC
-	-	TRBV20-1	TRBJ1-4	CSARQEPGPQYRLFF	TGCAGTGCTAGACAGGAACCGGGACCCCAGTATCGACTGTTTTTT
-	few	TRBV4-1	TRBJ2-2	CASSLGIYGELFF	TGCGCCAGCAGCCTAGGGATCTACGGGGAGCTGTTTTTT
-	few	TRBV6-2/TRBV6-3	TRBJ2-5	CASRRETQYF	TGTGCCAGCAGGCGGGAGACCCAGTACTTC
-	-	TRBV5-4	TRBJ2-1	CASSSTSSNNEQFF	TGTGCCAGCAGCTCGACCTCTAGCAACAATGAGCAGTTCTTC
-	-	TRBV4-1	TRBJ1-2	CASSQDRAGYTF	TGCGCCAGCAGCCAAGATAGGGCTGGCTACACCTTC
-	many	TRBV7-2	TRBJ1-5	CASSFDGNQPQHF	TGTGCCAGCAGCTTTGACGGCAATCAGCCCCAGCATTTT
-	many	TRBV6-6	TRBJ1-2	CASTQLSESYGYTF	TGTGCCAGCACCCAGTTATCCGAAAGCTATGGCTACACCTTC
-	-	TRBV4-1	TRBJ2-1	CASSQDNTPYNGQFF	TGCGCCAGCAGCCAAGATAATACGCCTTACAATGGGCAGTTCTTC
-	many	TRBV7-2	TRBJ1-6	CASSLLPGGNSPLHF	TGTGCCAGCAGTCTTCTCCCGGGGGGGAATTCACCCCTCCACTTT
-	few	TRBV2	TRBJ2-3	CASSEDRLHPSGTDTQYF	TGTGCCAGCAGTGAAGATAGGCTCCACCCGTCAGGCACAGATACGCAGTATTTT
-	-	TRBV20-1	TRBJ2-1	CSARTPLAYNEQFF	TGCAGTGCTAGAACTCCCCTAGCTTACAATGAGCAGTTCTTC
-	many	TRBV7-9	TRBJ2-1	CASSPPGGRDNEQFF	TGTGCCAGCAGCCCCCCTGGGGGCAGGGACAATGAGCAGTTCTTC
TRBD2	many	TRBV12-3/TRBV12-4	TRBJ2-6	CASSGSGGGHSSGANVLTF	TGTGCCAGCAGTGGTAGCGGGGGAGGGCATAGCTCTGGGGCCAACGTCCTGACTTTC
-	-	TRBV5-1	TRBJ2-3	CASSGRIQGELARTDTQYF	TGCGCCAGCAGCGGGAGGATCCAGGGAGAGTTAGCCCGCACAGATACGCAGTATTTT
TRBD1	-	TRBV27	TRBJ1-4	CASGRRGLINEKLFF	TGTGCCAGCGGCCGAAGGGGGCTGATTAATGAAAAACTGTTTTTT
-	-	TRBV6-2/TRBV6-3	TRBJ2-3	CASSYPAGLGTDTQYF	TGTGCCAGCAGTTACCCGGCGGGACTGGGGACAGATACGCAGTATTTT
TRBD1	medium-sized	TRBV7-9	TRBJ1-5	CASSFSGTALNQPQHF	TGTGCCAGCAGCTTTAGTGGGACAGCTCTAAATCAGCCCCAGCATTTT
TRBD2	-	TRBV7-9	TRBJ2-1	CASSIAGANNEQFF	TGTGCCAGCAGCATAGCGGGAGCTAACAATGAGCAGTTCTTC
-	many	TRBV7-9	TRBJ1-1	CATYQAGHGNTEAFF	TGTGCCACATACCAGGCAGGTCACGGAAACACTGAAGCTTTCTTT
-	-	TRBV28	TRBJ1-1	CASSFLPGMNTEAFF	TGTGCCAGCAGTTTCTTACCGGGCATGAACACTGAAGCTTTCTTT
TRBD2	-	TRBV11-2	TRBJ2-3	CASSLASGRALNTQYF	TGTGCCAGCAGCTTGGCTAGCGGGAGGGCCTTGAATACGCAGTATTTT
-	-	TRBV7-2	TRBJ2-1	CASSHDGDNEQFF	TGTGCCAGCAGCCACGACGGCGACAATGAGCAGTTCTTC
-	few	TRBV12-5	TRBJ1-1	CASGLVPPGSDAFF	TGTGCTAGTGGTTTGGTCCCCCCGGGAAGTGACGCTTTCTTT
-	few	TRBV28	TRBJ1-1	CASGPNGAFF	TGTGCCAGCGGGCCAAATGGAGCTTTCTTT
TRBD1	few	TRBV19	TRBJ2-4	CASRLNRGSKNIQYF	TGTGCCAGTAGACTAAACAGGGGCTCCAAAAACATTCAGTACTTC
-	-	TRBV15	TRBJ1-3	CATSREPLFSGNTIYF	TGTGCCACCAGCAGAGAACCCCTATTCTCTGGAAACACCATATATTTT
-	few	TRBV6-2/TRBV6-3	TRBJ1-3	CASSPPTGNTIYF	TGTGCCAGCAGTCCTCCAACTGGAAACACCATATATTTT
-	once	TRBV5-1	TRBJ1-1	CASSLEVGNTEAFF	TGCGCCAGCAGCTTGGAGGTAGGGAACACTGAAGCTTTCTTT
TRBD2	-	TRBV29-1	TRBJ2-1	CSVDTGTSGSGEQFF	TGCAGCGTTGATACTGGGACTAGCGGGAGTGGTGAGCAGTTCTTC
-	many	TRBV25-1	TRBJ1-1	CASSSGRHTEAFF	TGTGCCAGCAGTTCGGGACGGCACACTGAAGCTTTCTTT
-	-	TRBV19	TRBJ1-1	CASSIEGVNTEAFF	TGTGCCAGTAGTATTGAGGGGGTGAACACTGAAGCTTTCTTT
TRBD2	-	TRBV5-4	TRBJ2-3	CASTPLGGRITDTQYF	TGTGCCAGCACCCCGCTTGGCGGGAGAATCACAGATACGCAGTATTTT
TRBD2	many	TRBV12-3/TRBV12-4	TRBJ2-2	CASSPQRKTSGRYNTGELFF	TGTGCCAGCAGCCCTCAGCGAAAAACTAGCGGGAGGTATAACACCGGGGAGCTGTTTTTT
-	many	TRBV7-2	TRBJ1-5	CASSPRQGQPQHF	TGTGCCAGCAGCCCCCGGCAGGGTCAGCCCCAGCATTTT
TRBD2	-	TRBV19	TRBJ2-1	CASKKRSGSLYKQFF	TGTGCCAGTAAAAAGAGAAGCGGGAGCCTCTACAAGCAGTTCTTC
-	many	TRBV7-2	TRBJ2-2	CASSFGTPGTGELFF	TGTGCCAGCAGCTTCGGGACACCGGGGACCGGGGAGCTGTTTTTT
TRBD2	-	TRBV10-1	TRBJ2-1	CASTPGSGSVEQFF	TGCGCCAGCACCCCAGGTAGCGGGAGTGTCGAGCAGTTCTTC
TRBD2	few	TRBV6-2/TRBV6-3	TRBJ2-2	CASSYASGITTGELFF	TGTGCCAGCAGTTACGCTAGCGGGATCACCACCGGGGAGCTGTTTTTT
TRBD1	-	TRBV7-8	TRBJ2-4	CASSRQGLSWDIQYF	TGTGCCAGCAGCCGACAGGGTCTCTCTTGGGACATTCAGTACTTC